These T cell receptor beta chains were read from a single sample in a study of blood T cell repertoires in COVID-19. Using immunoSEQ multiplex PCR, the repertoire was profiled, and TCRdb retains in-frame clones only, with some absent. The sample includes roughly 84,000 clones, around 75% seen only once; the top ten take around 4.4%. Sequencing was performed on peripheral blood. The receptor set was obtained from a woman aged 45-59 years with acute or convalescent COVID-19. CDR3s include the opening cysteine and the closing phenylalanine or tryptophan. The order of the fields is clone size, V gene, CDR3 protein. Some rows mark clone size as missing; the rest say once, few, many or name a class of expanded clone.

abundance: .; v_gene: TRBV10-2; CDR3aa: CASKGGAGTYEQYF
abundance: .; v_gene: TRBV5-4; CDR3aa: CASTSGGYTDTQYF
abundance: once; v_gene: TRBV27; CDR3aa: CASYPGGARSEAFF
abundance: .; v_gene: TRBV11-2; CDR3aa: CASSRGANSPLHF
abundance: .; v_gene: TRBV30; CDR3aa: CAWSVGATDTQYF
abundance: .; v_gene: TRBV2; CDR3aa: CASRAETQYF
abundance: .; v_gene: TRBV2; CDR3aa: CASSPPGGRGNTIYF
abundance: .; v_gene: TRBV29-1; CDR3aa: CSVEEKGNIQYF
abundance: few; v_gene: TRBV6-5; CDR3aa: CASRTDRYNSPLHF
abundance: once; v_gene: TRBV24-1; CDR3aa: CATSDPGTGKEQYF
abundance: .; v_gene: TRBV28; CDR3aa: CASSLGGGWDTEAFF